This T cell receptor beta chain was identified in a study of T cells in Graves' hyperthyroidism and ophthalmopathy. Study-wide results and limits: Most thyroid clonotypes expanded above 0.001 were also detected in blood.

The CDR3 contains 14 residues. Germline V gene lookup returns CDR1 DFQATT and CDR2 SNEGSKA (reference sequence). Trimming removed 1 base from V and 3 bases from J; junction bases left unmatched: 5. Authors of the study amplified TCR beta CDR3 regions from RNA transcripts. TCR CDR3 underwent first-round RT-PCR with the HTBI primer set. One entry per CDR3 protein, called by TCRdb with MiXCR from the multiplex PCR reads. The table lists hundreds of thousands of distinct CDR3 sequences, approximately 25% of them singletons. As concerns this clonotype: Antigen specificity is unknown.

The sequence was collected from a woman aged 30 to 39 with Graves' ophthalmopathy. The sample comprised blood. The chain is built from TRBV20-1 and TRBJ1-1, with 7 bases aligning to TRBD1. CDR3 in amino acids: CSARAGGRYTEAFF. The CDR3 nucleotides are TGCAGTGCTAGAGCAGGGGGAAGGTACACTGAAGCTTTCTTT.